This T cell receptor (beta chain) was sequenced for a study of T cells in localized non-small cell lung cancer. TCRdb keeps only in-frame clones here, not all; method: immunoSEQ multiplex PCR. The data hold 20,000 to 30,000 clones, with approximately 87% observed a single time. This clone turned up a few times. Its antigen is still unknown. The study's findings and limits: The appearance of a median approximately 57 of the top 100 tumor clones was seen in adjacent lung. Higher adjacent-lung clonality was associated with shorter survival.

This sequence originates from a woman aged 35 to 69 with stage I lung adenocarcinoma. Sequenced material: peripheral blood, taken before any cancer treatment.

CDR3 sequence (DNA): TGTGCCAGCAGTTACTCGCGACAGTTGGCCACAGATACGCAGTATTTT. Translated: CASSYSRQLATDTQYF. The chain combines TRBV6-6 with TRBJ2-3, with a tentative D call TRBD1 (5 bases). Germline assignment: CDR1 MNHNY and CDR2 SVGAGI (reference sequence). The CDR3 consists of 16 residues. V was clipped by 0 bases and J by 2 bases, with 12 bases between them.